This T cell receptor (beta chain) was found in a study of T-cell memory formation after mild COVID-19. From germline, CDR1 is SGHRS and CDR2 YFSETQ. The V and J ends lost 0 bases and 4 bases respectively, with 5 bases between them. The CDR3 sequence is 13 residues long. In the case of this clonotype: Its antigen is currently unknown.

MiXCR was run by TCRdb on the 5' RACE reads, yielding one entry per CDR3 protein. Found here are over 150,000 distinct CDR3 sequences, about 22% of them singletons; the top ten hold 20% to 25%. General observations from the study: Contracting CD4+ clones lay largely in CM and EM, with CD8+ ones residing in EMRA. Pre-infection memory held some responding clones, suggesting pre-existing cross-reactive T cells responded. Whereas later expanders leaned CD4+, clones contracting day 15 to 85 showed a balanced CD4/CD8 makeup.

The source of this sequence is an adult woman who had mild COVID-19 (a few samples of this study predate the infection). Cell type and time point are not known. The V call is TRBV5-1, the J call TRBJ1-3; tentatively, D is TRBD1 (5 bases). Sequenced sample: PBMCs or a T cell subset sorted from them (not recorded which). DNA of the CDR3: TGCGCCAGCAGCTTGGGACAGGGAAACACCATATATTTT. It yields the protein CASSLGQGNTIYF.